Below, 29 T cell receptor beta chains from the same sample are listed, as sequenced in a study of blood T cell repertoires in COVID-19. TCRdb's table, derived via immunoSEQ multiplex PCR, lists solely in-frame clones and lacks some. The data contain 69,000 or so clones, approximately 81% of them singletons. Sequences were obtained from peripheral blood. Every receptor here comes from a woman older than 75 with active or convalescent COVID-19.

This chain uses TRBV18 with TRBJ1-6, with D hard to call. Trimming took 5 bases from V and 5 from J, leaving 10 bases between them. Per germline, CDR1 KGHSH and CDR2 LQKENI. The CDR3 runs to 14 residues. CDR3 region: CASSSTENNSPLHF. The CDR3 DNA follows: TGTGCCAGCTCAAGTACAGAGAATAATTCACCCCTCCACTTT.

CDR3 nucleotide sequence: TGTGCCAGTAGAATTGGCTATGAGCAGTTCTTC. It specifies CASRIGYEQFF. V gene TRBV19 combines with J gene TRBJ2-1; D uncertain. Germline V lookup: CDR1 LNHDA, CDR2 SQIVND (reference sequence). V was shortened by 6 bases and J by 8 bases, with 8 bases between the two germline ends. The CDR3 is 11 amino acids.

The chain carries TRBV7-2 and TRBJ2-5, with TRBD1 matching over 12 bases. After removal of 5 bases from V and 4 bases from J, the junction contained 5 bases not matched to a gene. The CDR3 has 15 residues. Germline CDR1 SGHTA, CDR2 FQGNSA. The CDR3 here is CASSAGTGGRETQYF. CDR3 nucleotides: TGTGCCAGCAGCGCAGGGACAGGGGGCAGAGAGACCCAGTACTTC.

J is TRBJ2-3 and V is TRBV12-5, with TRBD1 matching over 11 bases. The CDR3 covers 15 residues. V trimming: 6 bases; J trimming: 4 bases; junction bases outside the gene matches: 6. Germline loops: CDR1 LGHNT, CDR2 FRNRAP. CDR3 amino acids: CASGPGTGGSDTQYF. DNA for the CDR3: TGTGCTAGTGGACCCGGGACAGGGGGTTCAGATACGCAGTATTTT.

This clone was seen a single time. This chain uses TRBV7-9 with TRBJ2-7, with D tentatively TRBD1 (6 bases). This CDR3 is built from 12 residues. The V end lost 3 bases, the J end lost 11 bases, and 14 bases lay between the germline ends. Germline CDR1 reads SEHNR; CDR2 reads FQNEAQ (reference sequence). In DNA, the CDR3 is TGTGCCAGCAGCTTGGCGACGGGACAAGAGTACTTC. It is translated as CASSLATGQEYF.

The chain uses TRBV7-6 and TRBJ2-1, with 9 nucleotides matching TRBD1. Per the germline V gene, CDR1 is SGHVS and CDR2 is FNYEAQ. This CDR3 spans 16 amino acids. Trimming took 5 bases from V and 5 from J; bases not matched to a gene: 10. The CDR3 DNA is TGTGCCAGCAGCCCGGCCCCCGGGACAGGGCACAATGAGCAGTTCTTC. This codes for CASSPAPGTGHNEQFF.

V and J are TRBV7-2 and TRBJ2-7; 11 bases line up with TRBD2. With V trimmed by 0 bases and J by 2 bases, 12 bases remained unmatched. Germline CDR1 and CDR2: SGHTA and FQGNSA. The CDR3 has 19 residues. CDR3 in DNA: TGTGCCAGCAGCTTAGCCGGAACAATCGCTAGCGGGAGGCCCTACGAGCAGTACTTC. Amino acids: CASSLAGTIASGRPYEQYF.

The chain is built from TRBV27 and TRBJ1-3, with D perhaps TRBD1 (6 bases). The V end was cut by 1 base, the J end by 2 bases, with 9 bases between. The length of the CDR3 is 15 residues. Germline V CDR1 and CDR2: MNHEY, SMNVEV (reference sequence). The CDR3 sequence is CASSLWWGPGNTIYF. CDR3 coding DNA: TGTGCCAGCAGTTTATGGTGGGGGCCTGGAAACACCATATATTTT.

The chain recombines TRBV18 with TRBJ2-1; a weak D match, TRBD1 (5 bases). V was pared by 5 bases and J by 6 bases, with 17 bases between. CDR1 and CDR2 (germline): KGHSH, LQKENI. The CDR3 has 15 residues. This CDR3 is CASSEQGSGVNEQFF. DNA of the CDR3: TGTGCCAGCTCAGAGCAGGGAAGTGGAGTCAATGAGCAGTTCTTC.

The V gene is TRBV11-2, the J gene TRBJ2-5, with D perhaps matching TRBD2 (5 bases). The CDR3 totals 12 residues. V gave up 4 bases and J gave up 5 bases, with 8 bases separating them. CDR1 is SGHAT, CDR2 FQNNGV, per germline. CDR3 sequence reads: CASSSSSETQYF. The CDR3 DNA follows: TGTGCCAGCAGCTCTAGCTCCGAGACCCAGTACTTC.

This chain connects TRBV7-3 to TRBJ2-1, with a possible D match to TRBD2 (5 bases). CDR1 is SGHTA, CDR2 FQGTGA, per germline. This CDR3 region has 13 residues. The germline V and J ends were trimmed by 5 bases and 3 bases, with 8 bases remaining between them. Here the CDR3 DNA reads TGTGCCAGCAGCCCGGGGTTCTACAATGAGCAGTTCTTC. As protein: CASSPGFYNEQFF.

V is TRBV5-1 and J is TRBJ1-4; 9 bases align to TRBD1. This CDR3 is built from 16 residues. J was trimmed by 1 base and V by 4 bases; bases with no gene match: 5. CDR1 is SGHRS and CDR2 is YFSETQ in the germline V gene. The CDR3 nucleotides read TGCGCCAGCAGCCCTATGGGACAGGGAACTAATGAAAAACTGTTTTTT. Protein product: CASSPMGQGTNEKLFF.

A few counts support this clone. The V and J genes are TRBV7-2 and TRBJ2-1; TRBD2 aligns across 11 bases. With 0 bases clipped from V and 0 bases from J, the junction kept 4 bases outside the gene matches. This CDR3 has 18 residues. Germline V lookup: CDR1 SGHTA, CDR2 FQGNSA. CDR3 nucleotide sequence: TGTGCCAGCAGCTTAGCGGGGACTAGCGGAATCTCCTACAATGAGCAGTTCTTC. This sequence encodes CASSLAGTSGISYNEQFF.

The chain couples TRBV11-1 to TRBJ2-5; 13 bases map to TRBD2. Germline CDR1 reads SGHAT; CDR2 reads FQDESV (reference sequence). The V gene end was trimmed by 6 bases and the J gene end by 5 bases; junction bases not matched to a gene: 6. The CDR3 contains 15 residues. The CDR3, as DNA: TGTGCCAGCAGGAAGACTAGCGGGGGGATCGAGACCCAGTACTTC. Translating it yields CASRKTSGGIETQYF.

The chain carries TRBV5-5 and TRBJ1-4; D ambiguous. Germline V gene data show CDR1 as SGHKS and CDR2 as YYEKEE (reference sequence). CDR3 length equals 15 residues. V lost 1 base to trimming and J lost 2 bases, with 9 bases between them. The CDR3 is CASSLPLGTNEKLFF. The CDR3, as DNA: TGTGCCAGCAGCTTGCCCCTCGGGACTAATGAAAAACTGTTTTTT.

This clone was recorded only once. This chain joins TRBV28 and TRBJ2-7; unclear D gene. CDR1 MDHEN and CDR2 SYDVKM come from the germline V gene. The CDR3 length is 13 residues. The V and J ends lost 6 bases and 0 bases respectively, with 9 bases between them. The CDR3 DNA follows: TGTGCCAGCAGAATTCCGAGCTCCTACGAGCAGTACTTC. Translation: CASRIPSSYEQYF.

The chain is built from TRBV4-1 and TRBJ1-1, with a possible D match to TRBD1 (5 bases). Between the trimmed V and J ends, which lost 4 bases and 1 base, there was a span of 10 bases. CDR1 is MGHRA, CDR2 YSYEKL, per germline. This CDR3 has 14 amino acids. The CDR3 sequence is CASSRQPTNTEAFF. In DNA, the CDR3 is TGCGCCAGCAGCCGACAGCCAACGAACACTGAAGCTTTCTTT.

Only one count was recorded for this clone. The chain carries TRBV6-1 and TRBJ1-6; 10 bases fit TRBD1. With V trimmed by 2 bases and J by 7 bases, 8 bases remained unmatched. The germline V gene has CDR1 MNHNS and CDR2 SASEGT. The CDR3 has 17 amino acids. CDR3 coding DNA: TGTGCCAGCAGTGAAACTTGGGCGGGACAGGGGAATTCACCCCTCCACTTT. It translates to CASSETWAGQGNSPLHF.

The rearrangement uses TRBV19 and TRBJ2-7; 7 bases fit TRBD1. The CDR3 covers 16 residues. The germline V gene has CDR1 LNHDA and CDR2 SQIVND (reference sequence). V was clipped by 3 bases and J by 2 bases; unmatched bases: 10. The CDR3 spells CASSMGSRQGPYEQYF. The CDR3 nucleotides read TGTGCCAGTAGTATGGGTTCCAGACAGGGTCCCTACGAGCAGTACTTC.

This sequence joins TRBV27 and TRBJ1-1, with 7 bases matching TRBD1. CDR1 is MNHEY, CDR2 SMNVEV, per germline (reference sequence). This CDR3 is 13 amino acids long. The CDR3 DNA is TGTTTGTCAGGGGGGCTGAGGGACACTGAAGCTTTCTTT. As protein: CLSGGLRDTEAFF.

The V call is TRBV27, the J call TRBJ2-1; 8 bases fit TRBD2. V dropped 7 bases and J dropped 4; count of bases not matched to a gene: 6. Per the germline V gene, CDR1 is MNHEY and CDR2 is SMNVEV (reference sequence). This CDR3 contains 14 residues. The CDR3 DNA reads as TGTGCCAGCAATCTCGGGGGGGCTTACAATGAGCAGTTCTTC. It translates to CASNLGGAYNEQFF.

This clone has a single count. The rearrangement uses TRBV2 and TRBJ1-1; TRBD1 agrees at 9 bases. CDR3 size: 12 residues. Germline V gene sequence: CDR1 SNHLY, CDR2 FYNNEI. V shed 6 bases, J shed 6 bases, and the junction held 2 bases outside the gene matches. The CDR3 bases are TGTGCCAGCAGGGACAGGGGCCCTGAAGCTTTCTTT. Encoded protein: CASRDRGPEAFF.

This chain joins TRBV23-1 and TRBJ2-5; 11 bases align to TRBD2. TRBV23-1 is flagged as an ORF with uncertain function. Trimming took 8 bases from V and 4 from J; bases not matched to a gene: 15. CDR3 length: 17 amino acids. CDR3 sequence (DNA): TGCGCCAGCCACCAAGAAACTAGCGGGAGAACGCGAGAGACCCAGTACTTC. It specifies CASHQETSGRTRETQYF.

This rearrangement joins TRBV27 to TRBJ1-4; maybe TRBD1 (6 bases). The V gene lost 8 bases and the J gene lost 5 bases, with 15 bases spanning the gap. The CDR3 loop spans 14 amino acids. Germline-derived CDR1 and CDR2 are MNHEY and SMNVEV (reference sequence). The CDR3 region is CASAGGHLNEKLFF. In DNA, the CDR3 is TGTGCCAGCGCTGGGGGACACCTAAATGAAAAACTGTTTTTT.

This chain uses TRBV2 with TRBJ2-2; D gene ambiguous. Per the germline V gene, CDR1 is SNHLY and CDR2 is FYNNEI. Trimming took off 5 bases at V and 0 bases at J, with 16 bases between the two ends. This CDR3 is built from 17 residues. The CDR3 region has the DNA TGTGCCAGCAGTACCTTGTTGGGCAGGACGAACACCGGGGAGCTGTTTTTT. Translation gives CASSTLLGRTNTGELFF. Combining the CDR3 with reference TRBV2 and TRBJ2-2 gives the whole variable domain EPEVTQTPSHQVTQMGQEVILRCVPISNHLYFYWYRQILGQKVEFLVSFYNNEISEKSEIFDDQFSVERPDGSNFTLKIRSTKLEDSAMYFCASSTLLGRTNTGELFFGEGSRLTVL.

The CDR3 protein is CSAERDGEQYF. The DNA of the CDR3 is TGCAGTGCGGAGCGGGATGGCGAGCAGTACTTC. The rearrangement joins TRBV20-1 to TRBJ2-7; TRBD2 matches at 7 bases. The CDR3 runs 11 residues. The junction had 5 bases not matched to a gene; V was cut back by 6 bases and J by 6 bases. CDR1 is DFQATT and CDR2 is SNEGSKA in the germline V gene (reference sequence).

The chain employs TRBV19 and TRBJ1-4; the D gene is possibly TRBD1 (5 bases). V was shortened by 3 bases and J by 4 bases, with 12 bases between the two germline ends. Germline CDR1 is LNHDA and CDR2 is SQIVND (reference sequence). There are 15 residues in the CDR3. CDR3 region: CASSIQQDLNEKLFF. DNA of the CDR3: TGTGCCAGTAGTATCCAACAGGATCTTAATGAAAAACTGTTTTTT. Together with reference TRBV19 and TRBJ1-4, the CDR3 gives the full variable domain: DGGITQSPKYLFRKEGQNVTLSCEQNLNHDAMYWYRQDPGQGLRLIYYSQIVNDFQKGDIAEGYSVSREKKESFPLTVTSAQKNPTAFYLCASSIQQDLNEKLFFGSGTQLSVL.

This clone was detected a few times. V usage is TRBV2 and J usage is TRBJ1-2; TRBD1 agrees at 7 bases. The V segment lost 6 bases and the J segment 5 bases; nucleotides outside the gene matches: 12. CDR3 length: 15 amino acids. CDR1 and CDR2 from the germline V gene are SNHLY and FYNNEI. This CDR3 reads CASRRPGQRGYGYTF. CDR3 sequence (DNA): TGTGCCAGCAGGAGACCGGGACAGAGGGGGTATGGCTACACCTTC.

The rearrangement uses TRBV11-2 and TRBJ2-1; the match to TRBD2 covers 11 bases. The germline V gene encodes CDR1 SGHAT and CDR2 FQNNGV. With V trimmed by 0 bases and J by 8 bases, 12 bases remained unmatched. This CDR3 has 18 amino acids. CDR3 nucleotides: TGTGCCAGCAGCTTAGAAACCCTAGCGGGGGGTTGGCGTGATGAGCAGTTCTTC. Encoded protein: CASSLETLAGGWRDEQFF.